The T cell receptor beta chain under discussion was sequenced for a study of blood T cells in healthy people across ages. For the study at large: The template switching approach captured approximately one barcoded beta molecule for every two T cells.

This clonotype was counted at least ten times. Together with a sample-barcoded 5' primer, a J-beta primer mix was included in a second PCR lasting about 6 to 11 cycles. Via MiXCR, TCRdb re-called the 5' RACE reads, giving one row per CDR3 protein. Here the sample spans roughly 650,000 distinct CDR3 sequences, roughly 32% being singletons. The CDR3 loop spans 15 amino acids. Germline CDR1 reads SGHRS; CDR2 reads YFSETQ. The V end lost 0 bases, the J end lost 4 bases, and 14 bases lay between the germline ends. Donor samples were obtained from healthy Caucasian individuals from Russia, aged 6 to 90. Peripheral blood was drawn, ten milliliters per donor. Total RNA, at least 5 micrograms per sample, was extracted from PBMCs.

Specimen: blood. The TCR originated in a woman of 80 years or more in good health. The rearrangement links TRBV5-1 to TRBJ2-7, with D uncertain. This CDR3 is CASSLDQQFTYEQYF. CDR3 nucleotide sequence: TGCGCCAGCAGCTTGGACCAGCAGTTCACTTACGAGCAGTACTTC.